The entry below gives a single T cell receptor beta chain sequence along with its context. Its antigen is currently unknown. These donors were members of the approximately 110-subject validation cohort, a group separate from the approximately 670-subject first cohort. These data are taken from a study of cytomegalovirus exposure and HLA in healthy donors. Regarding the study as a whole: In vitro testing confirmed a few CMV-associated chains as specific for CMV antigens. Both high specificity and high sensitivity reportedly marked the classifier's diagnosis of cytomegalovirus status. Researchers catalogued about 150 TCR beta chains as cytomegalovirus-associated.

Trimming cost V 3 bases and J 0 bases, with 11 bases left between them. Germline V gives CDR1 SEHNR, CDR2 FQNEAQ (reference sequence). There are 15 residues in the CDR3. Assay: immunoSEQ multiplex PCR; the TCRdb copy retains only in-frame clones and omits some. The profile shows about 330,000 clones, roughly 85% of them singletons. Sequenced sample: PBMCs. This sequence originates from a woman between 18 and 29 years old in good health and CMV-seronegative. J is TRBJ1-1 and V is TRBV7-9; D call uncertain. CDR3 protein: CASSFSGTVNTEAFF. The CDR3 DNA reads as TGTGCCAGCAGCTTTTCAGGTACGGTGAACACTGAAGCTTTCTTT.